This T cell receptor beta chain is from a study of vaccination and CD4 T cells after COVID-19. Whole-study context: Control cultures were given a CEFX pool, an HIV-1 Nef pool, or no peptide.

CD4+ T cells that had been cultured provided DNA sequenced with the Oncomine TCR Beta short-read assay. A single record per CDR3 protein comes from TCRdb applying MiXCR to the PCR reads. The sample holds about 19,000 distinct CDR3 sequences; roughly 73% are singletons and the top ten take about a sixth. This sample's treatment: roughly 11-day PBMC culture with coronavirus spike peptide pools or control peptides (ViraFEST assay). Regarding this clonotype: What it recognizes is unknown.

The germline gives CDR1 SEHNR, CDR2 FQNEAQ (reference sequence). V was shortened by 6 bases and J by 5 bases, with 16 bases between the two germline ends. CDR3 length equals 14 residues. The V and J genes are TRBV7-9 and TRBJ2-5; tentative D call: TRBD1 (5 bases). Sequences were derived from CD4+ T cells from blood, cultured in vitro, sampled after SARS-CoV-2 vaccination. The source of this sequence is a human donor who received a COVID-19 vaccine. CDR3 sequence: CASSDGRAYETQYF. The CDR3 DNA sequence: TGTGCCAGCAGTGATGGCAGGGCTTATGAGACCCAGTACTTC.